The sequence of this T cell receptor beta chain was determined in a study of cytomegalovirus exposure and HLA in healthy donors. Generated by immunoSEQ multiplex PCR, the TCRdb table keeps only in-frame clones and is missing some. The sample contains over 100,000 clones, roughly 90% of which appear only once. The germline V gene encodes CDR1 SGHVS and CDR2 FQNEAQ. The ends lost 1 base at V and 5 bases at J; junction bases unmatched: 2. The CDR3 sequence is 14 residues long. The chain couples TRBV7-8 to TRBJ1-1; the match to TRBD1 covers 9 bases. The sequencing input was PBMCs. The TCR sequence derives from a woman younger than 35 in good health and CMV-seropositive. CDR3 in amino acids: CASSLVGQGTEAFF. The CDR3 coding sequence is TGTGCCAGCAGCTTAGTTGGACAGGGGACTGAAGCTTTCTTT.